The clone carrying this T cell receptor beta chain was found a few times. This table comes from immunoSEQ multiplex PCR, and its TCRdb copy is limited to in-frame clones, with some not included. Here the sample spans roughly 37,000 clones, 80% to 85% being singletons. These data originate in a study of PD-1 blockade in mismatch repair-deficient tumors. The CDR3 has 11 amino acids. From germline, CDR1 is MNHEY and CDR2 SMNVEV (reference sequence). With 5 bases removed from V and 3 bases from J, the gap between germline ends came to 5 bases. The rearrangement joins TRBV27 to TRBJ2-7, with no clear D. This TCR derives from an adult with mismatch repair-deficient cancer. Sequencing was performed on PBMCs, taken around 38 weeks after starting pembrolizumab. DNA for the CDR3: TGTGCCAGCAGTACAGACTACGAGCAGTACTTC. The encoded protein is CASSTDYEQYF.